A single sample gave rise to the 27 T cell receptor beta chains below, sequenced in a study of cytomegalovirus exposure and HLA in healthy donors. 60 Vbeta and 13 Jbeta primers were used in PCR. TCRdb's copy holds only in-frame clones and misses some; the assay was immunoSEQ multiplex PCR. The sample shows roughly 75,000 clones, around 83% of them seen only once. Sequencing was carried out using PBMCs. The receptors here all came from a man between 65 and 85 years old in good health and CMV-seropositive.

This chain connects TRBV7-2 to TRBJ2-7, with unresolved D. This CDR3 is 11 amino acids long. The V gene lost 5 bases and the J gene lost 5 bases, with 7 bases spanning the gap. Per germline, CDR1 SGHTA and CDR2 FQGNSA. The CDR3 DNA reads as TGTGCCAGCAGCCTTTCGGACGAGCAGTACTTC. It yields the protein CASSLSDEQYF.

The rearrangement uses TRBV18 and TRBJ2-7, with D perhaps TRBD1 (6 bases). Trimming shortened V by 3 bases and J by 5 bases, and 11 bases separated the two germline ends. Germline V gene sequence: CDR1 KGHSH, CDR2 LQKENI. The CDR3 sequence is 13 residues long. The CDR3 sequence: CASSPGQIHEQYF. The CDR3, as DNA: TGTGCCAGCTCACCTGGACAGATCCACGAGCAGTACTTC.

J is TRBJ2-5 and V is TRBV4-2; a weak D match, TRBD2 (5 bases). CDR3 length equals 14 residues. CDR1 and CDR2 (germline): LGHNA, YNFKEQ. Trimming left V 1 base short and J 5 bases short, with 11 bases between. The CDR3 coding sequence is TGTGCCAGCAGCCAAGTAGACGGGGAGGAGACCCAGTACTTC. Amino acids: CASSQVDGEETQYF.

This sequence joins TRBV28 and TRBJ2-7, with D maybe TRBD1 (6 bases). The CDR3 sequence is 13 residues long. The ends were cut back, 10 bases at V and 0 bases at J, with 13 bases in the middle. The germline V gene has CDR1 MDHEN and CDR2 SYDVKM. The CDR3 nucleotides read TGTGCCACCGTGGACAGTCACTCCTACGAGCAGTACTTC. Translation gives CATVDSHSYEQYF.

This chain links TRBV18 with TRBJ2-2; TRBD1 might be the D (5 bases). CDR1 is KGHSH and CDR2 is LQKENI in the germline V gene. The length of the CDR3 is 16 residues. V was trimmed by 0 bases and J by 2 bases, leaving 10 bases between them. The DNA for the CDR3 is TGTGCCAGCTCACCACCGGCCGGACAAAACACCGGGGAGCTGTTTTTT. Translating gives CASSPPAGQNTGELFF. The variable domain in full, completed from reference TRBV18 and TRBJ2-2, reads NAGVMQNPRHLVRRRGQEARLRCSPMKGHSHVYWYRQLPEEGLKFMVYLQKENIIDESGMPKERFSAEFPKEGPSILRIQQVVRGDSAAYFCASSPPAGQNTGELFFGEGSRLTVL.

This chain links TRBV7-9 with TRBJ2-1; 9 positions agree with TRBD1. CDR3 size: 16 residues. Germline assignment: CDR1 SEHNR and CDR2 FQNEAQ (reference sequence). V shed 5 bases and J 6 bases; nucleotides not matched to a gene: 11. In nucleotides, the CDR3 is TGTGCCAGCAGCCGCTGGACAGGGGCGCTACCCAATGAGCAGTTCTTC. Translating gives CASSRWTGALPNEQFF.

This rearrangement joins TRBV7-2 to TRBJ2-4; the D gene is possibly TRBD1 (5 bases). Germline CDR1 is SGHTA and CDR2 is FQGNSA. Trimming took 6 bases from V and 6 from J, leaving 15 bases between them. The CDR3 is 14 residues long. Written as DNA, the CDR3 is TGTGCCAGCAGTTCGGCGCAGGGCTTAAACATTCAGTACTTC. Translating it yields CASSSAQGLNIQYF.

This sequence joins TRBV29-1 and TRBJ2-7; D remains ambiguous. The CDR3 sequence is 11 residues long. The germline V gene has CDR1 SQVTM and CDR2 ANQGSEA. Between the trimmed V and J ends, which lost 6 bases and 3 bases, there was a span of 9 bases. CDR3 loop: CSVREDYEQYF. CDR3 nucleotides: TGCAGCGTCCGAGAGGACTACGAGCAGTACTTC.

The V and J genes are TRBV7-3 and TRBJ1-1; no clear D gene. The CDR3 extends over 13 amino acids. The V end lost 1 base, the J end lost 5 bases, and 8 bases lay between the germline ends. Germline-derived CDR1 and CDR2 are SGHTA and FQGTGA. CDR3 DNA: TGTGCCAGCAGCTTAAGGCGAGGAACTGAAGCTTTCTTT. Protein: CASSLRRGTEAFF.

The V call is TRBV10-3, the J call TRBJ2-1, with D perhaps TRBD2 (5 bases). Looked up from germline, CDR1 is ENHRY and CDR2 is SYGVKD. Trimming stripped 11 bases from V and 2 bases from J, with 19 bases between. The CDR3 is 15 residues long. CDR3 sequence (DNA): TGTGCCGTCCAATTTAGCGAGAGGGCCTACAATGAGCAGTTCTTC. Translating gives CAVQFSERAYNEQFF.

V and J are TRBV7-2 and TRBJ2-5; 12 nucleotides match TRBD2. V was clipped by 6 bases and J by 4 bases; unmatched bases: 3. From germline, CDR1 is SGHTA and CDR2 FQGNSA. The CDR3 has 14 amino acids. CDR3 loop: CASSRGLAGETQYF. For the CDR3, the DNA is TGTGCCAGCAGTAGGGGACTAGCGGGAGAGACCCAGTACTTC.

The chain employs TRBV10-3 and TRBJ2-7, with 7 bases aligning to TRBD2. V lost 0 bases to trimming and J lost 6 bases; unmatched junction nucleotides: 2. The CDR3 sequence is 13 residues long. Germline V gene lookup returns CDR1 ENHRY and CDR2 SYGVKD. This CDR3 reads CAISESGGFEQYF. CDR3 bases: TGTGCCATCAGTGAGTCGGGAGGGTTCGAGCAGTACTTC.

The sample holds one count of this clone. The chain has TRBV4-2 and TRBJ2-7; the D gene is possibly TRBD1 (5 bases). Trimming pared 1 base from V and 2 bases from J, leaving 12 bases between. This CDR3 is 15 amino acids long. The germline CDR1 and CDR2 sequences are LGHNA and YNFKEQ. This CDR3 is CASSQGQGFAYEQYF. Here the CDR3 DNA reads TGTGCCAGCAGCCAAGGCCAGGGATTCGCCTACGAGCAGTACTTC.

The V call is TRBV2, the J call TRBJ2-7; the D gene is possibly TRBD2 (5 bases). The germline V gene has CDR1 SNHLY and CDR2 FYNNEI. The ends were cut back, 6 bases at V and 4 bases at J, with 13 bases in the middle. The CDR3 runs 13 residues. The CDR3, as DNA: TGTGCCAGCAGGGGCCCCGGACTGTACGAGCAGTACTTC. Its translation: CASRGPGLYEQYF. Drawing the rest from reference TRBV2 and TRBJ2-7, the complete variable domain is EPEVTQTPSHQVTQMGQEVILRCVPISNHLYFYWYRQILGQKVEFLVSFYNNEISEKSEIFDDQFSVERPDGSNFTLKIRSTKLEDSAMYFCASRGPGLYEQYFGPGTRLTVT.

In its sample, this clone was seen a few times. The chain employs TRBV6-6 and TRBJ2-5; possibly TRBD2 for D (5 bases). The germline CDR1 and CDR2 sequences are MNHNY and SVGAGI (reference sequence). The CDR3 has 13 residues. V was pared by 5 bases and J by 5 bases, with 12 bases between. The CDR3 region is CASSRGGEETQYF. Here the CDR3 DNA reads TGTGCCAGCAGTCGTGGTGGGGAGGAGACCCAGTACTTC.

V gene TRBV6-6 combines with J gene TRBJ1-5; possible D gene TRBD1, 6 bases. The germline V and J ends were trimmed by 6 bases and 5 bases, with 11 bases remaining between them. From germline, CDR1 is MNHNY and CDR2 SVGAGI (reference sequence). The CDR3 extends over 13 amino acids. This chain's CDR3 is CASSRDIYQPQHF. The CDR3 nucleotides read TGTGCCAGCAGCCGGGACATTTATCAGCCCCAGCATTTT.

The chain recombines TRBV4-3 with TRBJ1-2; D is unclear. Germline V gives CDR1 LGHNA, CDR2 YSLEER. The V end was cut by 4 bases, the J end by 4 bases, with 10 bases between. The CDR3 is 13 residues long. The CDR3 sequence: CASSPAGLYGYTF. CDR3 nucleotides: TGCGCCAGCAGCCCAGCAGGTCTCTATGGCTACACCTTC.

As DNA, the CDR3 is TGCGCCAGCAGCTTGGCCGGTGTCTCGGTCCTCCACTTT. Translating gives CASSLAGVSVLHF. The V call is TRBV5-1, the J call TRBJ1-6; D is ambiguous. This CDR3 is 13 amino acids long. The germline V gene encodes CDR1 SGHRS and CDR2 YFSETQ. V lost 0 bases and J lost 15, with 13 bases in between.

The rearrangement links TRBV5-1 to TRBJ2-7, with unresolved D. There are 13 residues in the CDR3. The V gene's germline CDR1 is SGHRS and CDR2 YFSETQ. V lost 5 bases and J lost 7, with 16 bases in between. The CDR3 reads CASSVRIPGEQYF. In nucleotides, the CDR3 is TGCGCCAGCAGTGTCAGGATTCCTGGGGAGCAGTACTTC.

With respect to this clone: Other DNA variants within this sample encode the same CDR3. V gene TRBV19 combines with J gene TRBJ2-7; 9 bases line up with TRBD1. The J segment lost 4 bases and the V segment lost 5 bases, leaving 3 bases of the junction unmatched. Germline values: CDR1 LNHDA, CDR2 SQIVND (reference sequence). This CDR3 comprises 13 residues. CDR3 bases: TGTGCCAGTAGTCGACAGGGGGGTTACGAGCAGTACTTC. Its translation is CASSRQGGYEQYF.

J is TRBJ2-2 and V is TRBV2; no reliable D call. The V end was cut by 4 bases, the J end by 6 bases, with 12 bases between. This CDR3 is 14 amino acids long. Germline CDR1 and CDR2: SNHLY and FYNNEI. The DNA of the CDR3 is TGTGCCAGCAGTGTTCAGGATAATTCCGGGGAGCTGTTTTTT. It specifies CASSVQDNSGELFF.

V usage is TRBV6-1 and J usage is TRBJ1-2; unclear D gene. The CDR3 spans 12 residues. Germline V lookup: CDR1 MNHNS, CDR2 SASEGT. Deletions cut 5 bases from V and 8 bases from J, with 12 bases between. This CDR3 is CASSPDMQGYTF. CDR3 coding DNA: TGTGCCAGCAGTCCAGATATGCAGGGCTACACCTTC.

The chain uses TRBV5-1 and TRBJ2-7; 7 bases are shared with TRBD2. V lost 4 bases to trimming and J lost 1 base; unmatched junction nucleotides: 11. The CDR3 totals 16 residues. CDR1 SGHRS and CDR2 YFSETQ come from the germline V gene. CDR3 coding DNA: TGCGCCAGCAGCAAAGGAGGGACGGGAGGTTCCTACGAGCAGTACTTC. It yields the protein CASSKGGTGGSYEQYF.

This chain links TRBV5-6 with TRBJ2-1; 12 bases agree with TRBD2. J gave up 4 bases and V 4 bases, and 3 bases lay outside the gene matches. The CDR3 has 15 amino acids. Germline CDR1 is SGHDT and CDR2 is YYEEEE. The DNA for the CDR3 is TGTGCCAGCAGCATTGGACTAGCGGGGTACAATGAGCAGTTCTTC. It translates to CASSIGLAGYNEQFF.

The chain links TRBV28 to TRBJ1-5; no firm D call. The V gene lost 3 bases and the J gene lost 7 bases, with 13 bases spanning the gap. Germline V gene lookup returns CDR1 MDHEN and CDR2 SYDVKM. The CDR3 totals 14 residues. CDR3 sequence: CASSLRSGSQPQHF. The CDR3 bases are TGTGCCAGCAGTTTGAGGTCGGGGTCCCAGCCCCAGCATTTT. The variable domain in full, with the rest retrieved from reference TRBV28 and TRBJ1-5, is DVKVTQSSRYLVKRTGEKVFLECVQDMDHENMFWYRQDPGLGLRLIYFSYDVKMKEKGDIPEGYSVSREKKERFSLILESASTNQTSMYLCASSLRSGSQPQHFGDGTRLSIL.

This sequence joins TRBV5-1 and TRBJ1-1; D is unresolved. The V and J ends lost 2 bases and 3 bases respectively, with 8 bases between them. Per germline, CDR1 SGHRS and CDR2 YFSETQ. CDR3 size: 13 residues. This CDR3 reads CASSFSADTEAFF. CDR3 nucleotides: TGCGCCAGCAGCTTCTCAGCGGACACTGAAGCTTTCTTT.

This clone was counted between two and nine times. The chain couples TRBV27 to TRBJ2-3, with D unresolved. CDR1 is MNHEY, CDR2 SMNVEV, per germline (reference sequence). The CDR3 is 14 amino acids. V was clipped by 4 bases and J by 0 bases, with 8 bases between them. The CDR3 DNA reads as TGTGCCAGCAGTTCAACCCGGAGCACAGATACGCAGTATTTT. It encodes CASSSTRSTDTQYF.